Sequencing of this T cell receptor beta chain was carried out in a study of cytomegalovirus exposure and HLA in healthy donors. General study points: Later on, a genetic analysis was performed. It linked a missense variant in DCLRE1C with V- and J-gene trimming of TCR beta. In most subjects, TCR beta sequences reportedly gave accurate predictions of HLA-A and HLA-B alleles.

Germline-derived CDR1 and CDR2 are SQVTM and ANQGSEA. CDR3 length: 14 residues. The V end lost 5 bases, the J end lost 1 base, and 13 bases lay between the germline ends. The count of this clone is one. Its antigen is unidentified. Amplification used 60 Vbeta primers and 13 Jbeta primers. Profiled with immunoSEQ multiplex PCR; TCRdb holds only in-frame clones, not every one. The sample consists of some 200,000 clones, approximately 70% of them appearing once. The clonotype comes from a man between 35 and 55 years old in good health and CMV-seropositive. The sample was PBMCs. V is TRBV29-1 and J is TRBJ2-3; TRBD2 might be the D (6 bases). CDR3: CSVPPTGGTDTQYF. The CDR3 nucleotides are TGCAGCGTTCCTCCGACGGGGGGCACAGATACGCAGTATTTT.